These 3 T cell receptor beta chains were sequenced from one sample in a study of blood T cell repertoires in COVID-19. Profiled with immunoSEQ multiplex PCR; TCRdb holds only in-frame clones, not every one. The sample has some 200,000 clones; 87% are singletons. Sequenced material: peripheral blood. These receptors came from a young man with active or convalescent COVID-19.

The chain joins TRBV7-3 to TRBJ1-3; D uncertain. This CDR3 spans 16 amino acids. V dropped 8 bases and J dropped 2 bases, with 19 bases sitting between them. Germline V lookup: CDR1 SGHTA, CDR2 FQGTGA. The CDR3 DNA reads TGTGCCAGCTGTAAGCGGGAGGGTCTACCTGGAAACACCATATATTTT. It translates to CASCKREGLPGNTIYF.

This chain joins TRBV6-5 and TRBJ1-1, with 8 bases aligning to TRBD1. Germline CDR1 reads MNHEY; CDR2 reads SVGAGI. Trimming removed 6 bases from V and 0 bases from J; junction bases left unmatched: 6. The CDR3 extends over 15 amino acids. In DNA form, the CDR3 reads TGTGCCAGCAGGGACGGACAGGGTATGAACACTGAAGCTTTCTTT. Its protein product is CASRDGQGMNTEAFF.

This clone was found once. This chain links TRBV10-3 with TRBJ2-7, with 12 nucleotides matching TRBD2. This CDR3 comprises 16 residues. Trimming cost V 3 bases and J 2 bases; bases outside gene matches: 5. The germline V gene encodes CDR1 ENHRY and CDR2 SYGVKD. The CDR3 reads CAISESSSGRAYEQYF. DNA of the CDR3: TGTGCCATCAGTGAATCGTCTAGCGGGAGGGCCTACGAGCAGTACTTC.